These 16 T cell receptor beta chains originate from one sample sequenced in a study of blood T cell repertoires in COVID-19. TCRdb keeps only in-frame clones here, not all; method: immunoSEQ multiplex PCR. This sample has 150,000 to 190,000 clones, with approximately 80% found just once. Sequenced material: peripheral blood. The receptors were gathered from a man in his fifties or sixties with acute or convalescent COVID-19.

The chain uses TRBV10-3 and TRBJ2-7; D perhaps matches TRBD1 (5 bases). CDR1 and CDR2 (germline): ENHRY, SYGVKD. The CDR3 runs to 15 residues. The V gene lost 5 bases and the J gene lost 6 bases, with 20 bases spanning the gap. As DNA, the CDR3 is TGTGCCATCAGTCGACAGTCCATCTCCTCTTTCGAGCAGTACTTC. Translating it yields CAISRQSISSFEQYF.

The rearrangement uses TRBV12-1 and TRBJ2-1; the table assigns TRBD2, which was not confirmed against the DNA. TRBV12-1 is listed as a pseudogene. The CDR3 sequence is 15 residues long. CDR3 nucleotide sequence: TGTGCCAGCAGCTTCCTAGCGGGAGGTGGCAATGAGCAGTTCTTC. This sequence encodes CASSFLAGGGNEQFF.

This clone was seen a few times. The genes are TRBV5-4 and TRBJ1-2; D gene ambiguous. The CDR3 has 16 residues. The V end was cut by 0 bases, the J end by 3 bases, with 15 bases between. From germline, CDR1 is SGHNT and CDR2 YYREEE (reference sequence). The CDR3 here is CASSLASRPEDYGYTF. The DNA of the CDR3 is TGTGCCAGCAGCTTGGCGTCCCGTCCAGAGGACTATGGCTACACCTTC.

The chain links TRBV21-1 to TRBJ1-3. TRBV21-1 is reported as a pseudogene. The CDR3 is 16 amino acids. In DNA form, the CDR3 reads TGTGCCAGCAGCCCAAGGGAAAGAGGGAGAGGAAACACCATATATTTT. This encodes CASSPRERGRGNTIYF.

The rearrangement joins TRBV11-2 to TRBJ1-2; 7 bases map to TRBD1. The CDR3 runs 14 residues. Germline assignment: CDR1 SGHAT and CDR2 FQNNGV. Trimming removed 6 bases from V and 0 bases from J; junction bases left unmatched: 4. The DNA for the CDR3 is TGTGCCAGCAGTTTCGGGACAGCTAACTATGGCTACACCTTC. This gives the protein CASSFGTANYGYTF.

The rearrangement uses TRBV7-9 and TRBJ2-3; TRBD2 aligns across 8 bases. The V gene end was trimmed by 1 base and the J gene end by 4 bases; junction bases not matched to a gene: 4. Per germline, CDR1 SEHNR and CDR2 FQNEAQ (reference sequence). This CDR3 spans 15 amino acids. The CDR3 DNA reads TGTGCCAGCAGCTTAGTCAGCGGGAGTGCAGATACGCAGTATTTT. Translation gives CASSLVSGSADTQYF.

V and J are TRBV5-5 and TRBJ2-1, with D maybe TRBD2 (5 bases). The germline CDR1 and CDR2 sequences are SGHKS and YYEKEE (reference sequence). This CDR3 is built from 14 residues. Trimming shortened V by 4 bases and J by 6 bases, and 14 bases separated the two germline ends. This CDR3 is CASSTLVLGNEQFF. Here the CDR3 DNA reads TGTGCCAGCAGCACCTTGGTACTAGGCAATGAGCAGTTCTTC.

The chain joins TRBV11-2 to TRBJ2-1; TRBD2 matches 8 bases. There are 16 residues in the CDR3. Germline CDR1 SGHAT, CDR2 FQNNGV. J lost 4 bases, V lost 5 bases, and 10 bases had no gene match. The CDR3 DNA sequence: TGTGCCAGCAGCCCGAGCGGGGGCCGTACTTACAATGAGCAGTTCTTC. Its translation: CASSPSGGRTYNEQFF. The full variable domain, completed using reference TRBV11-2 and TRBJ2-1, is EAGVAQSPRYKIIEKRQSVAFWCNPISGHATLYWYQQILGQGPKLLIQFQNNGVVDDSQLPKDRFSAERLKGVDSTLKIQPAKLEDSAVYLCASSPSGGRTYNEQFFGPGTRLTVL.

The chain carries TRBV4-2 and TRBJ1-5, with 7 bases lining up with TRBD1. Trimming at V came to 3 bases and at J to 5 bases, leaving 4 bases not matched to a gene. The length of the CDR3 is 14 residues. Looked up from germline, CDR1 is LGHNA and CDR2 is YNFKEQ. CDR3 in amino acids: CASSQTGKDQPQHF. CDR3 nucleotides: TGTGCCAGCAGCCAGACAGGGAAAGATCAGCCCCAGCATTTT.

The chain links TRBV6-1 to TRBJ1-5; D is unclear. This CDR3 contains 15 residues. The V end was cut by 0 bases, the J end by 5 bases, with 11 bases between. CDR1 is MNHNS and CDR2 is SASEGT in the germline V gene. The DNA of the CDR3 is TGTGCCAGCAGTGAAGCGAGGAGGTATTATCAGCCCCAGCATTTT. It encodes CASSEARRYYQPQHF.

The genes are TRBV19 and TRBJ2-1, with 14 bases lining up with TRBD2. Germline lookup yields CDR1 LNHDA and CDR2 SQIVND (reference sequence). J was trimmed by 9 bases and V by 7 bases; bases with no gene match: 11. There are 16 residues in the CDR3. The CDR3 loop reads CASTTGTSGSRSEQFF. The CDR3 DNA follows: TGTGCCAGTACTACCGGGACTAGCGGGAGTCGGAGTGAGCAGTTCTTC.

V usage is TRBV30 and J usage is TRBJ1-2, with D uncertain. The V gene's germline CDR1 is GTSNPN and CDR2 SVGIG (reference sequence). Trimming removed 3 bases at V and 5 bases at J, with 16 bases between. CDR3 length: 14 amino acids. Here the CDR3 reads CAWRAPGRLYGYTF. CDR3 in DNA: TGTGCCTGGAGGGCGCCGGGGAGACTTTATGGCTACACCTTC.

This chain links TRBV2 with TRBJ2-7; weak D call: TRBD2 (6 bases). Germline V gene data show CDR1 as SNHLY and CDR2 as FYNNEI. V gave up 8 bases and J gave up 6 bases, with 11 bases separating them. The CDR3 is 11 amino acids. This CDR3 is CASGRRGEQYF. CDR3 bases: TGTGCCAGCGGCAGGAGGGGCGAGCAGTACTTC. Full variable domain (remainder filled in from reference TRBV2 and TRBJ2-7): EPEVTQTPSHQVTQMGQEVILRCVPISNHLYFYWYRQILGQKVEFLVSFYNNEISEKSEIFDDQFSVERPDGSNFTLKIRSTKLEDSAMYFCASGRRGEQYFGPGTRLTVT.

About this clone: As the CDR3 is not closed by the conserved phenylalanine or tryptophan, this likely results from a read error. The DNA is left out, because the CDR3 cannot be placed on it with certainty; the CDR3 is given as TCRdb lists it. The V call is TRBV25-1, the J call TRBJ1-2; the D call of TRBD1 is as the table states it, not checked on the DNA. Termini included, the CDR3 measures 12 amino acids. CDR1 and CDR2 from the germline V gene are MGHDK and SYGVNS. The CDR3 region is CASSDKFVQSHR.

CDR3 bases: TGTGCCAGCAGCGTGGGGAGGAGCTCCTACAATGAGCAGTTCTTC. Translated: CASSVGRSSYNEQFF. The rearrangement uses TRBV9 and TRBJ2-1; tentative D call: TRBD2 (6 bases). The CDR3 sequence is 15 residues long. Germline V gene data show CDR1 as SGDLS and CDR2 as YYNGEE. V shed 2 bases and J shed 0 bases, with 9 bases lying between them. The variable domain in full, with the rest retrieved from reference TRBV9 and TRBJ2-1, is DSGVTQTPKHLITATGQRVTLRCSPRSGDLSVYWYQQSLDQGLQFLIQYYNGEERAKGNILERFSAQQFPDLHSELNLSSLELGDSALYFCASSVGRSSYNEQFFGPGTRLTVL.

V and J are TRBV12-5 and TRBJ1-5; D gene ambiguous. Germline loops: CDR1 LGHNT, CDR2 FRNRAP. This CDR3 is 16 amino acids long. Trimming took 7 bases from V and 0 from J, leaving 16 bases between them. The CDR3 DNA is TGTGCTAGTGCCCAGTCGGGTACGAGTAGCAATCAGCCCCAGCATTTT. It encodes CASAQSGTSSNQPQHF.